One and the same sample provided the 3 T cell receptor beta chains below, sequenced in a study of regulatory T cells in long-lasting Graves disease. Time point meaning: newly diagnosed GD, antithyroid drugs for less than 3 months. The authors made the TCR library using RNA they extracted from PBMCs. Arm-PCR with iRepertoire HTBI primers amplified the CDR3 regions for these TCR beta libraries. TCRdb re-called the multiplex PCR reads with MiXCR, one entry per CDR3 protein. The sample has hundreds of thousands of distinct CDR3 sequences; roughly 15% are singletons. These records were also assigned to another study, of T cells in Graves' hyperthyroidism and ophthalmopathy.

The source was peripheral blood mononuclear cells (PBMCs), collected at new diagnosis, from a patient treated with antithyroid drugs. Receptor source: a woman aged 40-60 years with Graves disease.

The genes are TRBV28 and TRBJ2-7, with 7 bases aligning to TRBD2. Germline V gene data show CDR1 as MDHEN and CDR2 as SYDVKM. V shed 6 bases and J 4 bases; nucleotides not matched to a gene: 12. The CDR3 has 15 amino acids. CDR3 coding DNA: TGTGCCAGCAGACCTTTCGGGGGGACCCATTACGAGCAGTACTTC. Translated, it gives CASRPFGGTHYEQYF.

This clonotype was seen repeatedly, ten times or more. The rearrangement links TRBV20-1 to TRBJ2-7; D is perhaps TRBD1 (5 bases). V lost 0 bases and J lost 4, with 7 bases in between. Germline CDR1 is DFQATT and CDR2 is SNEGSKA (reference sequence). The CDR3 has 12 residues. In nucleotides, the CDR3 is TGCAGTGCTAGAGATCAGGGATACGAGCAGTACTTC. This encodes CSARDQGYEQYF.

In its sample, this clonotype was seen many times. The chain uses TRBV6-1 and TRBJ1-1; weak D call: TRBD1 (5 bases). V was pared by 7 bases and J by 5 bases, with 20 bases between. The CDR3 is 15 amino acids. Germline CDR1 reads MNHNS; CDR2 reads SASEGT. In DNA form, the CDR3 reads TGTGCCAGCAAAATTTTAGGGACCTCACGGACTGAAGCTTTCTTT. This gives the protein CASKILGTSRTEAFF.